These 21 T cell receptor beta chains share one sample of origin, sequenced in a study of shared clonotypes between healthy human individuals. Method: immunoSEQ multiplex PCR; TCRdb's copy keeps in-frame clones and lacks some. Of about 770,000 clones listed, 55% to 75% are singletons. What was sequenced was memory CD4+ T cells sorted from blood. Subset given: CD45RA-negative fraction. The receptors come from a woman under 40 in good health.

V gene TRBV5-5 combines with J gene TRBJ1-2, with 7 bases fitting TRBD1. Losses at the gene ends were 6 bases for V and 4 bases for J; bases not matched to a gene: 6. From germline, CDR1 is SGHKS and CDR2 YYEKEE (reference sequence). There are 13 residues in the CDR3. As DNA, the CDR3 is TGTGCCAGCAAACCGACAGGGTCCTATGGCTACACCTTC. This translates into CASKPTGSYGYTF.

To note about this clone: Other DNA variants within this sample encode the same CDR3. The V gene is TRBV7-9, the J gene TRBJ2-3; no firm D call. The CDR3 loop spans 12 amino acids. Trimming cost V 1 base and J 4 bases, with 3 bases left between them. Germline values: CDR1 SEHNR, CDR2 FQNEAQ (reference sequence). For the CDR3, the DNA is TGTGCCAGCAGCTTAGTTTCAGATACGCAGTATTTT. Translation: CASSLVSDTQYF.

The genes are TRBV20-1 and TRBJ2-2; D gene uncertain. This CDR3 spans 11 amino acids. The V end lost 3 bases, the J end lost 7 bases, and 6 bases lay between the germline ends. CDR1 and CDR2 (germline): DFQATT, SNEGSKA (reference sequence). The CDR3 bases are TGCAGTGCTAGTTTGGGCGGGGAGCTGTTTTTT. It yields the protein CSASLGGELFF.

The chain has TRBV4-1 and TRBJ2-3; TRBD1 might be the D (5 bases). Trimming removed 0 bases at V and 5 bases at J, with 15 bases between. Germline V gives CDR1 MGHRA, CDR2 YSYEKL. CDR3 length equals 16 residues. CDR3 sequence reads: CASSQDPGKDRDTQYF. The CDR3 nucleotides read TGCGCCAGCAGCCAAGATCCAGGGAAGGACCGAGATACGCAGTATTTT.

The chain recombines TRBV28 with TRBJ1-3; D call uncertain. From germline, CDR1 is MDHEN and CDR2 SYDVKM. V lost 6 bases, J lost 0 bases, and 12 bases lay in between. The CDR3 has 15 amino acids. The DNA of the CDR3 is TGTGCCAGCAGCCGCCGTCCGGTCTCTGGAAACACCATATATTTT. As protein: CASSRRPVSGNTIYF.

The CDR3 region has the DNA TGTGCCAGCAGCTGGGGAGTGCGGAACTACGAGCAGTACTTC. Its translation: CASSWGVRNYEQYF. The chain uses TRBV5-4 and TRBJ2-7; weak D call: TRBD2 (5 bases). The CDR3 contains 14 residues. V shed 3 bases and J shed 3 bases, with 13 bases lying between them. Germline V lookup: CDR1 SGHNT, CDR2 YYREEE (reference sequence).

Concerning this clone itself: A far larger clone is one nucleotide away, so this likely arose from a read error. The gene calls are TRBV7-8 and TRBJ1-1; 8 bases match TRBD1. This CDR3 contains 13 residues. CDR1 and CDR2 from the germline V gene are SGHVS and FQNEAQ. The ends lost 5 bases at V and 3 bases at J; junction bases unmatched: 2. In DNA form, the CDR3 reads TGTGCCAGCAGCCAACAGGGGGACACTGAAGCTTTCTTT. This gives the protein CASSQQGDTEAFF.

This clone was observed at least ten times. CDR3 sequence (DNA): TGCGCCAGCAGCCAGCGGGGACAGGGTGATTCTGGAAACACCATATATTTT. Protein sequence: CASSQRGQGDSGNTIYF. The gene calls are TRBV4-1 and TRBJ1-3; 9 bases match TRBD1. This CDR3 spans 17 amino acids. CDR1 and CDR2 from the germline V gene are MGHRA and YSYEKL. Losses at the gene ends were 3 bases for V and 1 base for J; bases not matched to a gene: 7.

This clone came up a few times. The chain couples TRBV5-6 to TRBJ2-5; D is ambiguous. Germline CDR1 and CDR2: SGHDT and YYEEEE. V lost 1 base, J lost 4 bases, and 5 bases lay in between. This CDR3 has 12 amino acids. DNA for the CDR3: TGTGCCAGCAGCTTGCTGGGAGAGACCCAGTACTTC. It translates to CASSLLGETQYF.

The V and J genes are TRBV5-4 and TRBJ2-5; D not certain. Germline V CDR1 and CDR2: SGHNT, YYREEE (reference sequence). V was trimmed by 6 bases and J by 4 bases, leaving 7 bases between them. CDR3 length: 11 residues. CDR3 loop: CASIQGETQYF. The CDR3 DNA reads TGTGCCAGCATCCAAGGAGAGACCCAGTACTTC.

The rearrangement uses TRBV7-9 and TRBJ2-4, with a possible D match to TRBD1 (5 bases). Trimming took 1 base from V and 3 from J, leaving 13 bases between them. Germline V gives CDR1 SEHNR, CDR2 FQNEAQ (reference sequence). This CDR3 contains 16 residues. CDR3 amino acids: CASSLEGIWGKNIQYF. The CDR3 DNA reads TGTGCCAGCAGCTTAGAGGGGATATGGGGCAAAAACATTCAGTACTTC.

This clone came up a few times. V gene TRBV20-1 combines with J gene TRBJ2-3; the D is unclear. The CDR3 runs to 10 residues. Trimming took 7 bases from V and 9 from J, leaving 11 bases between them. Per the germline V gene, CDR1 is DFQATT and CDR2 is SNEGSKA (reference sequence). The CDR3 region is CSVRLSTQYF. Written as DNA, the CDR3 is TGCAGTGTACGGCTCAGCACGCAGTATTTT.

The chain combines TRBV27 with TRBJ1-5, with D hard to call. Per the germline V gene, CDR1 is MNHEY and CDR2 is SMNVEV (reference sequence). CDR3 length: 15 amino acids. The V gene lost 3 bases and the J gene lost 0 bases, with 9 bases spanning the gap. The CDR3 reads CASSLTPDSNQPQHF. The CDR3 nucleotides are TGTGCCAGCAGTTTGACACCAGATAGCAATCAGCCCCAGCATTTT.

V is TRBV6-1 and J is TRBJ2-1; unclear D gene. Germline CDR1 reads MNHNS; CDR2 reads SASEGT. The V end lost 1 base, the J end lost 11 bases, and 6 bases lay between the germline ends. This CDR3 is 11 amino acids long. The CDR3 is CASSEGYQQFF. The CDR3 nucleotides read TGTGCCAGCAGTGAAGGGTACCAGCAGTTCTTC.

In DNA, the CDR3 is TGTGCCAGCAGTTCACAGGGGAACACTGAAGCTTTCTTT. It encodes CASSSQGNTEAFF. The V and J genes are TRBV27 and TRBJ1-1, with TRBD1 as a possible D gene (6 bases). The germline gives CDR1 MNHEY, CDR2 SMNVEV (reference sequence). There are 13 residues in the CDR3. Trimming pared 4 bases from V and 1 base from J, leaving 7 bases between.

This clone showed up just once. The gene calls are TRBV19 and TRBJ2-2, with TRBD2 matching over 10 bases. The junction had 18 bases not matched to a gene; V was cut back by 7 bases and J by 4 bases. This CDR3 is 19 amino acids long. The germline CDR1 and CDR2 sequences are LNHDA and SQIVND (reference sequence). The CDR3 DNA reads TGTGCCAGTACTCCTACCGGACTAGCGGTGGGGGTAGGCACCGGGGAGCTGTTTTTT. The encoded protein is CASTPTGLAVGVGTGELFF.

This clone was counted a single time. The CDR3: CATSRLPTPGANVLTF. CDR3 sequence (DNA): TGTGCCACCAGCAGACTCCCGACCCCTGGGGCCAACGTCCTGACTTTC. This rearrangement joins TRBV15 to TRBJ2-6; no firm D call. Germline V gene data show CDR1 as LNHNV and CDR2 as YYDKDF (reference sequence). There are 16 residues in the CDR3. The V end lost 2 bases, the J end lost 2 bases, and 10 bases lay between the germline ends.

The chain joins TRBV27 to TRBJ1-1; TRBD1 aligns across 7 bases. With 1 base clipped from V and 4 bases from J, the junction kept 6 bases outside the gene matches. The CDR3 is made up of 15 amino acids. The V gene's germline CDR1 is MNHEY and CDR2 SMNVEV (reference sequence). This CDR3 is CASSLYRQGFTEAFF. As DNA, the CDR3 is TGTGCCAGCAGTTTATATCGACAGGGCTTCACTGAAGCTTTCTTT.

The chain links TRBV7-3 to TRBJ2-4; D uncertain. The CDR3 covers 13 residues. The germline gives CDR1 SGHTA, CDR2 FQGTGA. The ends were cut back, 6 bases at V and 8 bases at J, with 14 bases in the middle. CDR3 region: CASSFLGGDIQYF. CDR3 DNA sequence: TGTGCCAGCAGTTTCCTGGGTGGGGACATTCAGTACTTC. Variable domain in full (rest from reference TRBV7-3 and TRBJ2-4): GAGVSQTPSNKVTEKGKYVELRCDPISGHTALYWYRQSLGQGPEFLIYFQGTGAADDSGLPNDRFFAVRPEGSVSTLKIQRTERGDSAVYLCASSFLGGDIQYFGAGTRLSVL.

DNA of the CDR3: TGTGCCAGCTCACCACTCATAGCGGGAGTGCGGGGCTACGAGCAGTACTTC. It translates to CASSPLIAGVRGYEQYF. V and J are TRBV18 and TRBJ2-7; 9 nucleotides line up with TRBD2. This CDR3 contains 17 residues. Germline trimming cut 1 base from V and 3 bases from J; bases unmatched to any gene: 10. Germline V gene data show CDR1 as KGHSH and CDR2 as LQKENI. Based on the CDR3 plus reference TRBV18 and TRBJ2-7, the full variable domain is NAGVMQNPRHLVRRRGQEARLRCSPMKGHSHVYWYRQLPEEGLKFMVYLQKENIIDESGMPKERFSAEFPKEGPSILRIQQVVRGDSAAYFCASSPLIAGVRGYEQYFGPGTRLTVT.

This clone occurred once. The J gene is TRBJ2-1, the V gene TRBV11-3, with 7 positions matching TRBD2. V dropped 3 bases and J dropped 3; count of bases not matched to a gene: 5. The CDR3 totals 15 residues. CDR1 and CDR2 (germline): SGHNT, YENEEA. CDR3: CASSFGGSIYNEQFF. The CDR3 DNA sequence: TGTGCCAGCAGCTTCGGCGGGAGTATCTACAATGAGCAGTTCTTC.